The present T cell receptor (beta chain) was sequenced within a study of beta chain features in type 1 diabetes. CD45RO/CCR7/CD25/CD127/CD95/CD27 staining was used to isolate CD4+ naive, central memory, regulatory and stem cell-like memory cells by sorting. The isolated RNA, all of it, was reverse transcribed, so expressed TCRB transcripts were what got sequenced. Profiled with immunoSEQ multiplex PCR; TCRdb holds only in-frame clones, not every one. This table has some 150,000 clones, 7% to 9.5% appearing once. Whole-study results and caveats: Naive, central memory and Treg TCRB repertoires seemed to resemble each other more closely in patients than they did in healthy donors. These data did not resolve whether HLA type affects TCRB rearrangement. TCRB CDR3s were moderately but significantly shorter in Type 1 diabetes patients in all four CD4+ subsets.

In regard to this clone: Its antigen is not known.

Unmatched junction bases numbered 8, after V lost 4 bases and J lost 5 bases. Germline CDR1 reads ENHRY; CDR2 reads SYGVKD. The CDR3 consists of 16 residues. This receptor was obtained from a woman in her twenties or thirties with type 1 diabetes. Sequencing used central memory CD4+ T cells from blood. This chain joins TRBV10-3 and TRBJ2-1, with 10 nucleotides matching TRBD1. The CDR3 region has the DNA TGTGCCATCAGTGTTTGGGGCGGACAGGGGGACAATGAGCAGTTCTTC. It specifies CAISVWGGQGDNEQFF.